This is a list of T cell receptor beta chains from one sample in a study of blood T cell repertoires in COVID-19. Some clones are missing from TCRdb's copy, which holds only in-frame ones; the method was immunoSEQ multiplex PCR. The sample yields roughly 70,000 clones, 91% seen once. Material for sequencing was peripheral blood. The origin of the receptors is a human donor with active COVID-19. The donor label of this sample is uncertain. Both conserved end residues are part of each CDR3. The order of the fields is clone size, J gene, D gene, V gene, CDR3 DNA, CDR3 protein. A D gene is named only where the DNA matches it firmly. Clone size is not always given. Where it is, it says once, few, many or a class for expanded clones.

. | TRBJ1-1 | . | TRBV20-1 | TGCAGTGTCAAGCGGACAGTTGAAGCTTTCTTT | CSVKRTVEAFF
. | TRBJ2-2 | . | TRBV3-1/TRBV3-2 | TGTGCCAGCAGCCCTCAACAGGGGAGGAGCGGCGGGGAGCTGTTTTTT | CASSPQQGRSGGELFF
. | TRBJ2-7 | . | TRBV4-2 | TGTGCCAGCAGCTCGGTGGTTTTCGAGCAGTACTTC | CASSSVVFEQYF
. | TRBJ1-2 | TRBD1 | TRBV5-5 | TGTGCCAGCAGCTTGGATGGGACAGGGGGCCACTATGGCTACACCTTC | CASSLDGTGGHYGYTF
. | TRBJ2-3 | TRBD2 | TRBV24-1 | TGTGCCACCAGGACCATAGCGGGAGGAACAGATACGCAGTATTTT | CATRTIAGGTDTQYF
. | TRBJ2-1 | TRBD2 | TRBV9 | TGTGCCAGCAGCACCAAGGGACTAGGTTCGGGCAATGAGCAGTTCTTC | CASSTKGLGSGNEQFF
. | TRBJ1-5 | . | TRBV30 | TGTGCCTGGAGTCCGACAGACAATCAGCCCCAGCATTTT | CAWSPTDNQPQHF
. | TRBJ2-7 | TRBD2 | TRBV19 | TGTGCCACCTGGGAGAATAGCGGGAGTGGCGAGCAGTACTTC | CATWENSGSGEQYF
once | TRBJ1-2 | TRBD1 | TRBV5-6 | TGTGCCAGCAGCTTGGCCCAGGGACAGAAGAACTATGGCTACACCTTC | CASSLAQGQKNYGYTF
. | TRBJ2-1 | TRBD1 | TRBV19 | TGTGCCAGTAGTATAGATCCGACAGGGTCGGGCAATGAGCAGTTCTTC | CASSIDPTGSGNEQFF
. | TRBJ1-5 | . | TRBV7-2 | TGTGCCAGCAGCTCAGCCGGGTCCAATCAGCCCCAGCATTTT | CASSSAGSNQPQHF
once | TRBJ1-4 | TRBD1 | TRBV7-2 | TGTGCCAGCAGCCCTTCCGGGACAGGGGGTGAAAAACTGTTTTTT | CASSPSGTGGEKLFF
. | TRBJ2-1 | TRBD2 | TRBV11-2 | TGTGCCAGCACCAGACTAGCGGGGGAGTACAATGAGCAGTTCTTC | CASTRLAGEYNEQFF
. | TRBJ2-7 | . | TRBV20-1 | TGCAGTGCCCTCTACCGGGACGAGCAGTACTTC | CSALYRDEQYF
once | TRBJ2-6 | . | TRBV2 | TGTGCCAGCAGGCCCACGGTCGCTGGGGCCAACGTCCTGACTTTC | CASRPTVAGANVLTF
. | TRBJ2-1 | . | TRBV5-8 | TGTGCCAGCAGCTGGACTGTTTACAATGAGCAGTTCTTC | CASSWTVYNEQFF
. | TRBJ1-4 | . | TRBV3-1/TRBV3-2 | TGTGCCACCCGGGACTGGAGTGATGAAAAACTGTTTTTT | CATRDWSDEKLFF
. | TRBJ2-5 | TRBD1 | TRBV18 | TGTGCCAGCTCAGACAGGGGAAGGGAGACCCAGTACTTC | CASSDRGRETQYF
. | TRBJ2-2 | . | TRBV24-1 | TGTGCCACCAGTGGGGGGACTGCGCCCGGGGAGCTGTTTTTT | CATSGGTAPGELFF
. | TRBJ2-1 | TRBD2 | TRBV10-3 | TGTGCCATCAGTGAGGGTCTAGCGGGAGACTACAATGAGCAGTTCTTC | CAISEGLAGDYNEQFF
. | TRBJ1-2 | TRBD1 | TRBV28 | TGTGCCAGCAGTTTATTAGCAGGGGGCTATGGCTACACCTTC | CASSLLAGGYGYTF
. | TRBJ2-6 | TRBD1 | TRBV27 | TGTGCCAGCAGGACAGGGAATGAGGCCAACGTCCTGACTTTC | CASRTGNEANVLTF
once | TRBJ2-7 | . | TRBV28 | TGTGCCAGCAGTTCCCCCGGTGCGTACGAGCAGTACTTC | CASSSPGAYEQYF
. | TRBJ1-5 | . | TRBV28 | TGTGCCAGCACCGGGGTCCAGGTGACGGACCAGCCCCAGCATTTT | CASTGVQVTDQPQHF
. | TRBJ1-2 | TRBD1 | TRBV29-1 | TGCAGCGCTGGGACGGGACAGGGAATGTATGGCTACACCTTC | CSAGTGQGMYGYTF
. | TRBJ1-5 | . | TRBV5-8 | TGTGCCAGCAGCTTGGGCGACAGTTCCAATCAGCCCCAGCATTTT | CASSLGDSSNQPQHF
. | TRBJ2-3 | . | TRBV28 | TGTGCCAGCAGGCCCGGAGGAGGGGCTAGCACAGATACGCAGTATTTT | CASRPGGGASTDTQYF
. | TRBJ2-7 | . | TRBV15 | TGTGCCACCAGCAGAACATCCTACGAGCAGTACTTC | CATSRTSYEQYF
. | TRBJ2-7 | . | TRBV2 | TGTGCCAGCATAGAGGGAACCTACGAGCAGTACTTC | CASIEGTYEQYF
. | TRBJ1-2 | . | TRBV6-5 | TGTGCCAGCACCGAGACAGGCAATGATGGCTACACCTTC | CASTETGNDGYTF
once | TRBJ2-1 | TRBD1 | TRBV28 | TGTGCCACAACTAGGGGCAAACAGGGGGTTTCGGGTGAGCAGTTCTTC | CATTRGKQGVSGEQFF
. | TRBJ1-4 | . | TRBV2 | TGTGCCAGCAGTGTAGCCGGGGAAAAACTGTTTTTT | CASSVAGEKLFF
. | TRBJ1-5 | TRBD1 | TRBV7-7 | TGTGCCAGCAGCTTCAGACAGGGGGACGTGCAGCCCCAGCATTTT | CASSFRQGDVQPQHF
. | TRBJ2-1 | TRBD1 | TRBV5-1 | TGCGCCAGCAGCTTGGCGCAGGGGGTCCCTCGAGGAATCTTC | CASSLAQGVPRGIF
. | TRBJ2-3 | . | TRBV27 | TGTGCCAGCAGTTTTGAAGGGGGGGGCACAGATACGCAGTATTTT | CASSFEGGGTDTQYF
. | TRBJ2-7 | . | TRBV7-2 | TGTGCCAGCAGGACTACTAGCCACGAGCAGTACTTC | CASRTTSHEQYF
. | TRBJ1-3 | . | TRBV19 | TGTGCCAGTAGTATCAGGGGCTCTGGAAACACCATATATTTT | CASSIRGSGNTIYF